These T cell receptor beta chains were read from a single sample in a study of molecular identifiers for immune sequencing clone quantification. TCRdb used MiXCR to reprocess the PCR reads, holding one entry per CDR3 protein. The table records 62,000 or so distinct CDR3 sequences, 15% to 20% of them present only once. Sequencing was performed on naive CD8+ T cells from blood, with Jurkat cell RNA spiked in. These receptors came from a human donor in good health. Some libraries in this study had Jurkat cell RNA spiked in. CDR3s include the opening cysteine and the closing phenylalanine or tryptophan. Each record gives: V gene, J gene, clone size, D gene, CDR3 DNA, CDR3 protein. D genes are given only for firm matches. Size tells how often a clone was seen (once, few, many) or the class of an expanded clone, and some rows leave it out.

TRBV7-8	TRBJ2-3	many	NA	TGTGCCAGCAGCTTAGCGATGGTTGGCTTCACAGATACGCAGTATTTT	CASSLAMVGFTDTQYF
TRBV7-2	TRBJ1-1	many	NA	TGTGCCAGCAGCTTATGGTCCCGATCGAACACTGAAGCTTTCTTT	CASSLWSRSNTEAFF
TRBV12-3/TRBV12-4	TRBJ1-4	many	NA	TGTGCCAGCAGTCCCTGGGGCTCGGGAACTAATGAAAAACTGTTTTTT	CASSPWGSGTNEKLFF
TRBV28	TRBJ2-1	many	NA	TGTGCCAGCATCCCCTCTAGCGACAATGAGCAGTTCTTC	CASIPSSDNEQFF
TRBV27	TRBJ2-5	many	TRBD2	TGTGCCAGCAGTTTATCCCGGGAGGGCCGGGAGACCCAGTACTTC	CASSLSREGRETQYF
TRBV12-3/TRBV12-4	TRBJ2-3	few	NA	TGTGCCAGCAGTTCGGTCAGGGTTCCCGCAGATACGCAGTATTTT	CASSSVRVPADTQYF
TRBV15	TRBJ2-7	many	NA	TGTGCCACCAGCAGAGATCGGGGTTCCCACGAGCAGTACTTC	CATSRDRGSHEQYF
TRBV6-1	TRBJ1-5	many	TRBD1	TGTGCCAGCACCGGACAGGGTAATCAGCCCCAGCATTTT	CASTGQGNQPQHF
TRBV4-1	TRBJ1-2	NA	NA	TGCGCCAGCAGACACAGAGGCAACTATGGCTACACCTTC	CASRHRGNYGYTF
TRBV29-1	TRBJ2-5	NA	NA	TGCAGCGTTGAGGGCCAGGGGACGCGGGAGACCCAGTACTTC	CSVEGQGTRETQYF
TRBV19	TRBJ2-7	many	TRBD1	TGTGCCAGTAGTATATCCTCTACAGGGGGCAGCGAGCAGTACTTC	CASSISSTGGSEQYF
TRBV21-1	TRBJ2-3	many	NA	TGTGCCAGCAGCAAAGTTCCGGGAAGCACAGATACGCAGTATTTT	CASSKVPGSTDTQYF
TRBV27	TRBJ2-2	many	NA	TGTGCCAGCAGTTTATCTTACACCGGGGAGCTGTTTTTT	CASSLSYTGELFF
TRBV30	TRBJ2-7	few	NA	TGTGCCTCAAGCGGAAATGTCCCCTACGAGCAGTACTTC	CASSGNVPYEQYF
TRBV5-4	TRBJ2-7	many	NA	TGTGCCAGCAGCCGTCAGACCGGGCCCCGCGGGTCCTACGAGCAGTACTTC	CASSRQTGPRGSYEQYF
TRBV12-3/TRBV12-4	TRBJ1-5	many	NA	TGTGCCAGCAGTTTGGGGGGGTATCAGCCCCAGCATTTT	CASSLGGYQPQHF
TRBV6-1	TRBJ1-5	many	NA	TGTGCCAGCACCTGGGCCCGACAGGTCTTTCCCAATCAGCCCCAGCATTTT	CASTWARQVFPNQPQHF
TRBV5-5	TRBJ1-1	many	NA	TGTGCCAGCAGCTTGCTTTACAGGGCGAACACTGAAGCTTTCTTT	CASSLLYRANTEAFF
TRBV20-1	TRBJ2-1	few	NA	TGCAGTGCAACCTCCCTAGGTCAAGTCGACAATGAGCAGTTCTTC	CSATSLGQVDNEQFF
TRBV19	TRBJ1-5	NA	NA	TGTGCCAGTAGTATAGGCCCCGATAGGCAGCCCCAGCATTTT	CASSIGPDRQPQHF
TRBV7-3	TRBJ2-3	many	NA	TGTGCCAGCAGCTTAGGCGGTATAACCACAGATACGCAGTATTTT	CASSLGGITTDTQYF
TRBV24-1	TRBJ2-1	many	NA	TGTGCCACTTCCGGGACTGTCAATGAGCAGTTCTTC	CATSGTVNEQFF
TRBV27	TRBJ2-7	few	NA	TGTGCCAGCAGACCCTCTACAGCGCTTGCCTACGAGCAGTACTTC	CASRPSTALAYEQYF
TRBV27	TRBJ2-7	NA	TRBD1	TGTGCCAGCAGTTGGACAGGGGCAAGCTACGAGCAGTACTTC	CASSWTGASYEQYF
TRBV7-6	TRBJ1-2	NA	TRBD1	TGTGCCAGCAGCTTAGCGCCGGACAGGTCAGGTGGCTACACCTTC	CASSLAPDRSGGYTF
TRBV29-1	TRBJ2-1	many	NA	TGCAGCGTTGACTTCGGAAACTCCTACAATGAGCAGTTCTTC	CSVDFGNSYNEQFF
TRBV6-2/TRBV6-3	TRBJ2-1	NA	NA	TGTGCCAGCAGCTACCCTCGTCATTGCGGGGAGACTTGGAATGAGCAGTTCTTC	CASSYPRHCGETWNEQFF
TRBV2	TRBJ2-7	NA	NA	TGTGCCAGCAGTGACCCCGACAGATACGAGCAGTACTTC	CASSDPDRYEQYF
TRBV5-6	TRBJ2-7	NA	TRBD1	TGTGCCAGCAGCTCCCGGGACAGGGTTTACGAGCAGTACTTC	CASSSRDRVYEQYF
TRBV6-6	TRBJ2-3	many	TRBD2	TGTGCCAGCCACCCGCTAGGCGGGAGTAGCACAGATACGCAGTATTTT	CASHPLGGSSTDTQYF
TRBV10-3	TRBJ2-1	many	TRBD2	TGTGCCATCAGACCCACGAGCGGGAGCTCCTACAATGAGCAGTTCTTC	CAIRPTSGSSYNEQFF
TRBV27	TRBJ2-3	many	NA	TGTGCCAGCAGTTTGGGGCTGGGCACAGATACGCAGTATTTT	CASSLGLGTDTQYF